The 18 T cell receptor beta chains below were found in one sample sequenced in a study of T cell repertoires in cytomegalovirus infection. Each CDR3 protein is one row after TCRdb ran MiXCR on the reads. The repertoire consists of 500,000 to 600,000 distinct CDR3 sequences, with about 15% occurring once and the leading ten covering roughly a quarter. Sequencing was performed on CD8+ T cells from PBMCs. The receptors come from a human donor in good health (CMV status not recorded). Some clones in this sample may be carry-over from other donors' samples.

This clonotype was observed once. The V call is TRBV20-1, the J call TRBJ2-7; the D call may be TRBD1 or TRBD2 (5 bases each). Germline CDR1 and CDR2: DFQATT and SNEGSKA (reference sequence). V lost 3 bases, J lost 1 base, and 10 bases lay in between. The CDR3 has 13 residues. The CDR3 sequence is CSASGTRSYEQYF. The CDR3 DNA reads TGCAGTGCTAGCGGGACGAGATCCTACGAGCAGTACTTC.

This clonotype turned up a few times. The chain couples TRBV14 to TRBJ1-6; TRBD1 is a possible D gene (5 bases). Germline V gene lookup returns CDR1 SGHDN and CDR2 FVKESK. There are 17 residues in the CDR3. Trimming pared 3 bases from V and 7 bases from J, leaving 19 bases between. CDR3 in amino acids: CASSQEPRTTGNSPLHF. The CDR3 bases are TGTGCCAGCAGCCAGGAACCCAGGACAACGGGAAATTCACCCCTCCACTTT. The entire variable domain, with the rest obtained from reference TRBV14 and TRBJ1-6, is as follows: EAGVTQFPSHSVIEKGQTVTLRCDPISGHDNLYWYRRVMGKEIKFLLHFVKESKQDESGMPNNRFLAERTGGTYSTLKVQPAELEDSGVYFCASSQEPRTTGNSPLHFGNGTRLTVT.

The rearrangement joins TRBV5-1 to TRBJ2-1; the D is unclear. This CDR3 spans 15 amino acids. CDR1 and CDR2 (germline): SGHRS, YFSETQ. V gave up 0 bases and J gave up 0 bases, with 7 bases separating them. CDR3 region: CASSLESLSYNEQFF. CDR3 in DNA: TGCGCCAGCAGCTTGGAGAGCCTCTCCTACAATGAGCAGTTCTTC.

The chain employs TRBV6-2 or TRBV6-3 and TRBJ1-2, with 10 bases that match TRBD1. The CDR3 is made up of 14 amino acids. The germline CDR1 and CDR2 sequences are MNHEY and SVGEGT. Trimming removed 0 bases from V and 9 bases from J; junction bases left unmatched: 4. In DNA, the CDR3 is TGTGCCAGCAGTTACTCGGGACAGGGGCCGAGCTACACCTTC. Translation gives CASSYSGQGPSYTF.

This clonotype was seen more than once but under ten times. The chain links TRBV3-1 to TRBJ2-7, with 8 bases aligning to TRBD2. CDR3 length equals 15 residues. CDR1 LGHDT and CDR2 YNNKEL come from the germline V gene (reference sequence). The V and J ends lost 5 bases and 2 bases, in that order; junction bases with no gene match: 8. The CDR3 nucleotides read TGTGCCAGCAGCGCCCGCGGGGGGCCGACCTACGAGCAGTACTTC. It translates to CASSARGGPTYEQYF.

Many counts were recorded for this clonotype. V is TRBV28 and J is TRBJ2-3; 11 bases agree with TRBD2. Germline V gene data show CDR1 as MDHEN and CDR2 as SYDVKM. The CDR3 extends over 16 amino acids. CDR3 residues: CATTLAGGWGTDTQYF. CDR3 sequence (DNA): TGTGCAACCACATTAGCGGGAGGGTGGGGCACAGATACGCAGTATTTT.

In its sample, this clonotype was seen many times. Because the CDR3's place on the DNA is in doubt, the DNA is left out and the CDR3 is given as listed by TCRdb. The chain joins TRBV27 to TRBJ2-1; the DNA was not used to check the table's D call, TRBD2. The germline V gene encodes CDR1 MNHEY and CDR2 SMNVEV (reference sequence). The CDR3 has 15 amino acids, counting both end residues. The CDR3 spells CASILGLADYNEQFF.

This clonotype was counted many times. Sequence at one end of the junction differs from germline and may be a read error. V usage is TRBV14 and J usage is TRBJ2-7, with 7 bases lining up with TRBD1. The germline gives CDR1 SGHDN, CDR2 FVKESK. The CDR3 consists of 15 residues. The DNA for the CDR3 is TGTGCCAGCAGTCAAGGGTGGACAGGCTCCTACGAGCAGTACTTC. Its translation: CASSQGWTGSYEQYF.

This clonotype was found many times. The chain has TRBV7-9 and TRBJ1-3, with D uncertain. Germline CDR1 is SEHNR and CDR2 is FQNEAQ (reference sequence). The CDR3 covers 17 residues. Trimming took 1 base from V and 0 from J, leaving 13 bases between them. In DNA, the CDR3 is TGTGCCAGCAGCTTAGTCGCGGTCCTAAGCTCTGGAAACACCATATATTTT. It encodes CASSLVAVLSSGNTIYF.

The chain has TRBV27 and TRBJ2-5; D is unresolved. CDR1 and CDR2 (germline): MNHEY, SMNVEV (reference sequence). The CDR3 sequence is 15 residues long. The germline V and J ends were trimmed by 4 bases and 4 bases, with 16 bases remaining between them. As DNA, the CDR3 is TGTGCCAGCAGTTACCGGGCCCCGAGCAGAGAGACCCAGTACTTC. It is translated as CASSYRAPSRETQYF.

The chain employs TRBV3-1 and TRBJ2-5; D gene unclear. CDR1 is LGHDT and CDR2 is YNNKEL in the germline V gene (reference sequence). This CDR3 is 15 amino acids long. The ends were cut back, 0 bases at V and 3 bases at J, with 11 bases in the middle. Written as DNA, the CDR3 is TGTGCCAGCAGCCAAGATCGTGAAGGGAAAGAGACCCAGTACTTC. It specifies CASSQDREGKETQYF.

This clonotype was counted between two and nine times. This sequence joins TRBV19 and TRBJ2-7; the D gene is possibly TRBD2 (5 bases). In germline, CDR1 is LNHDA, CDR2 SQIVND (reference sequence). CDR3 length equals 14 residues. The V end was cut by 2 bases, the J end by 4 bases, with 12 bases between. The CDR3 reads CASSINRDRYEQYF. The CDR3 DNA is TGTGCCAGTAGTATAAATCGGGATCGGTACGAGCAGTACTTC.

The sample holds many counts of this clonotype. This sequence joins TRBV2 and TRBJ2-7; tentatively, D is TRBD1 or TRBD2 (5 bases each). Germline V gene sequence: CDR1 SNHLY, CDR2 FYNNEI. V shed 6 bases and J shed 0 bases, with 15 bases lying between them. This CDR3 contains 15 residues. CDR3 bases: TGTGCCAGCAGGGATGGGACCTGGGGCTCCTACGAGCAGTACTTC. Its translation: CASRDGTWGSYEQYF.

This clonotype has at least ten counts. The rearrangement joins TRBV7-9 to TRBJ2-1; D perhaps matches TRBD2 (5 bases). V was clipped by 8 bases and J by 3 bases, with 14 bases between them. This CDR3 spans 14 amino acids. The germline V gene encodes CDR1 SEHNR and CDR2 FQNEAQ (reference sequence). The CDR3 protein is CASGSGGYYNEQFF. CDR3 in DNA: TGTGCCAGCGGCAGCGGAGGTTACTACAATGAGCAGTTCTTC.

This chain uses TRBV20-1 with TRBJ1-5; D is undetermined. The CDR3 runs to 17 residues. V was cut by 3 bases and J by 2 bases, with 20 bases left in between. CDR1 is DFQATT and CDR2 is SNEGSKA in the germline V gene (reference sequence). CDR3 coding DNA: TGCAGTGCTAGCGCTTCCAAAATTGAACGGGGCAATCAGCCCCAGCATTTT. It translates to CSASASKIERGNQPQHF.

This sequence joins TRBV19 and TRBJ1-2; 8 nucleotides align to TRBD1. The CDR3 sequence is 17 residues long. The germline gives CDR1 LNHDA, CDR2 SQIVND (reference sequence). With V trimmed by 7 bases and J by 4 bases, 17 bases remained unmatched. The DNA of the CDR3 is TGTGCCAGTATCACTACCGGGACAGGACAGATACCCTATGGCTACACCTTC. This gives the protein CASITTGTGQIPYGYTF.

There are many counts of this clonotype. The rearrangement links TRBV7-3 to TRBJ2-2; 12 nucleotides align to TRBD2. With V trimmed by 5 bases and J by 2 bases, 6 bases remained unmatched. This CDR3 contains 17 residues. Per the germline V gene, CDR1 is SGHTA and CDR2 is FQGTGA. The CDR3 DNA is TGTGCCAGCAGCCCGATCGGACTAGCGGGAAACACCGGGGAGCTGTTTTTT. This translates into CASSPIGLAGNTGELFF.

V and J are TRBV13 and TRBJ2-1; TRBD2 matches at 8 bases. This CDR3 is 15 amino acids long. Looked up from germline, CDR1 is PRHDT and CDR2 is FYEKMQ (reference sequence). With 2 bases clipped from V and 6 bases from J, the junction kept 6 bases outside the gene matches. The CDR3 loop reads CASSLTLAGLNEQFF. Here the CDR3 DNA reads TGTGCCAGCAGCTTAACCCTAGCGGGCCTCAATGAGCAGTTCTTC.